A selection of T cell receptor beta chains follows, all from one sample in a study of cytomegalovirus exposure and HLA in healthy donors. Profiling relied on immunoSEQ multiplex PCR, and the TCRdb table lists in-frame clones only, not all of them. The table has 90,000 to 100,000 clones, around 76% seen once. The sample consisted of PBMCs. The receptors derive from a man between 35 and 55 years old in good health and CMV-seropositive. CDR3s leave out the opening cysteine and the closing phenylalanine or tryptophan.

v_call	j_call	cdr3_aa
TRBV7-9	TRBJ2-1	ASSLDRVLF
TRBV7-6	TRBJ2-3	ASSLAGGSDTQY
TRBV7-8	TRBJ2-5	ASTDEGRETQY
TRBV11-2	TRBJ1-5	APEGQPQH
TRBV7-9	TRBJ1-6	ASSSGQAEESTLH
TRBV5-1	TRBJ2-5	ASSLVVSGIQETQY
TRBV9	TRBJ2-3	ASSSGTSGLTDTQY
TRBV11-3	TRBJ2-1	ASSLDMYRHEQF
TRBV19	TRBJ2-2	ASSMGTGVTGELF
TRBV6-5	TRBJ1-2	ASTTPGSAYGYT
TRBV7-3	TRBJ2-1	ASSLTPNNEQF
TRBV29-1	TRBJ2-2	SVVLRPTVSGSMNTGELF
TRBV15	TRBJ2-3	ATSRDPRLAVRGTQY
TRBV7-7	TRBJ2-5	ASSLAPQGETQY
TRBV5-1	TRBJ1-5	ASSGGDGLNQPQH
TRBV29-1	TRBJ2-3	SLSPRMADTQY
TRBV5-4	TRBJ1-1	ASSLAEWDRETEAF
TRBV29-1	TRBJ2-1	SGDTSSYNEQF
TRBV7-9	TRBJ1-2	ASSSWTGVGYT
TRBV6-6	TRBJ1-1	ASSYPGQGRTEAF
TRBV28	TRBJ2-3	ASSQVTGADTQY
TRBV7-9	TRBJ2-7	ASSFSSAEQY
TRBV2	TRBJ2-6	ASSELVGTGLAGANVLT
TRBV6-6	TRBJ2-3	ASSSGLGSVGTQY